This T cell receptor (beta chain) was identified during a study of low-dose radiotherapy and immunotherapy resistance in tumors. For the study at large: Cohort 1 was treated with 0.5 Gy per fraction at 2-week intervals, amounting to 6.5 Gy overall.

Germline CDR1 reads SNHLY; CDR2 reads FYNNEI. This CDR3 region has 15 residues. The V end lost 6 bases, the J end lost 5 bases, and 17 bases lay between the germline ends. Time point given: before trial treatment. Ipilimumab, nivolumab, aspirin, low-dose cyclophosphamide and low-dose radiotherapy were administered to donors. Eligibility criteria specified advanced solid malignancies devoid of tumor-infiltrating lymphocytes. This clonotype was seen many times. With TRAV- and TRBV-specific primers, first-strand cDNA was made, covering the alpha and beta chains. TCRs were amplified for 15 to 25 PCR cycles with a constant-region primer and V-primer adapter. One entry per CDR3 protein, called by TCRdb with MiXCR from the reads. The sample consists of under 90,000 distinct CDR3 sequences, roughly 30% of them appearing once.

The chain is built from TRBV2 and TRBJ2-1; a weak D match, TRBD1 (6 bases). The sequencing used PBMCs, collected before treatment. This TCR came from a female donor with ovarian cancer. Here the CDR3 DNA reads TGTGCCAGCAGGGGGGCCCCCCAAAGGGACAATGAGCAGTTCTTC. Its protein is CASRGAPQRDNEQFF.